This is a list of T cell receptor beta chains from one sample in a study of a mutant IDH1 vaccine in newly diagnosed glioma. Their specific antigens are unknown. The data were produced by immunoSEQ multiplex PCR, yet TCRdb's version contains in-frame clones alone and is incomplete. The sample lists about 84,000 clones; approximately 78% were seen once. This specimen was PBMCs, taken from a glioma patient whose treatment included an IDH1 peptide vaccine. Receptor source: a middle-aged man with glioma. CDR3s include the opening cysteine and the closing phenylalanine or tryptophan. The D gene is left open where the match is weak. Clone size appears in some rows only: once, few, many, or a class for an expanded clone.

d_call j_call clone_size v_call cdr3_aa cdr3_nt
NA TRBJ2-1 NA TRBV25-1 CASGQGKGQFF TGTGCCAGCGGTCAGGGAAAGGGGCAGTTCTTC
NA TRBJ1-2 few TRBV27 CASSSDNNYGYTF TGTGCCAGCAGTTCGGACAATAACTATGGCTACACCTTC
TRBD1 TRBJ1-1 few TRBV19 CASSLDRGRGSAFF TGTGCCAGTAGTCTCGACAGGGGGCGAGGGTCGGCTTTCTTT
NA TRBJ2-3 once TRBV5-1 CASELWGWTDTQYF TGCGCCAGTGAGCTTTGGGGCTGGACAGATACGCAGTATTTT
NA TRBJ1-1 NA TRBV7-8 CASSLPQAQAFF TGTGCCAGCAGCTTACCCCAGGCCCAAGCTTTCTTT
TRBD1 TRBJ1-2 NA TRBV30 CAWSGDRYYGYTF TGTGCCTGGAGTGGGGACAGGTATTATGGCTACACCTTC
NA TRBJ2-7 NA TRBV11-2 CASSLEGGPHEQYF TGTGCCAGCAGCTTAGAGGGGGGTCCCCACGAGCAGTACTTC
NA TRBJ2-1 NA TRBV7-6 CASSLAILNNEQFF TGTGCCAGCAGCTTAGCTATACTAAACAATGAGCAGTTCTTC
NA TRBJ2-7 NA TRBV7-2 CASSSLGAVYEQYF TGTGCCAGCAGCTCCCTCGGGGCCGTCTACGAGCAGTACTTC
NA TRBJ2-1 NA TRBV27 CASSLFPGSSSYNEQFF TGTGCCAGCAGTCTATTCCCAGGGTCGAGCTCCTACAATGAGCAGTTCTTC
NA TRBJ2-1 NA TRBV4-3 CASSHTAGGAYNEQFF TGCGCCAGCAGCCACACAGCCGGGGGTGCCTACAATGAGCAGTTCTTC
NA TRBJ2-5 NA TRBV2 CASTRRATQETQYF TGTGCCAGCACCCGCAGGGCAACTCAAGAGACCCAGTACTTC
NA TRBJ2-3 large TRBV9 CASSDTDTQYF TGTGCCAGCAGCGACACAGATACGCAGTATTTT
NA TRBJ2-5 NA TRBV19 CASKQTDLGRETQYF TGTGCCAGTAAACAAACGGACCTTGGGAGAGAGACCCAGTACTTC
TRBD1 TRBJ1-4 NA TRBV7-6 CASRPGTGTEKLFF TGTGCCAGCAGGCCAGGGACAGGGACTGAAAAACTGTTTTTT
TRBD1 TRBJ2-7 NA TRBV7-9 CASSLSGTGLSYEQYF TGTGCCAGCAGCTTATCTGGGACAGGGCTTTCCTACGAGCAGTACTTC
NA TRBJ2-1 NA TRBV18 CASSPRVRRIGSNEQFF TGTGCCAGCTCACCACGAGTCCGACGGATAGGGAGCAATGAGCAGTTCTTC